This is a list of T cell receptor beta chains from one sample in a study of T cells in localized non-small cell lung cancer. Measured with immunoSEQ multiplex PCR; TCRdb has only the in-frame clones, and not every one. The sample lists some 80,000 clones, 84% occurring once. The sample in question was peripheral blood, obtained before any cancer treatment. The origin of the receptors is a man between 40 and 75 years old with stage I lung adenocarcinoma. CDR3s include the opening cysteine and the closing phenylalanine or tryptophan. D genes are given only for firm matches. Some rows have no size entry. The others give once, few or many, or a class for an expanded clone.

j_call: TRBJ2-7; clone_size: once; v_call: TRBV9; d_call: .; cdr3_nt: TGTGCCAGCAGCGTAGGGGTCGTGAGCGAGCAGTACTTC; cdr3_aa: CASSVGVVSEQYF
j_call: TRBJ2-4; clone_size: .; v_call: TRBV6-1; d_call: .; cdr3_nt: TGTGCCAGCAGTGATTGGGGAAACATTCAGTACTTC; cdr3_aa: CASSDWGNIQYF
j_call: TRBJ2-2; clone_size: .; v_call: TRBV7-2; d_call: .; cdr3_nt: TGTGCCAGCAGCTACTCCGGTTATCGCACCGGGGAGCTGTTTTTT; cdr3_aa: CASSYSGYRTGELFF
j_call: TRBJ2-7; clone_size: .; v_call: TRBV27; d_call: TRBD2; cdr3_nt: TGTGCCAGCACAAGAACCGGGAGGCCCTACGAGCAGTACTTC; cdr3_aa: CASTRTGRPYEQYF
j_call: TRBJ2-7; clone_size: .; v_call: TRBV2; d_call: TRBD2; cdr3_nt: TGTGCCACAGAAGATTTTCGCAGGACTAGCGGGAGATCGTACGAGCAGTACTTC; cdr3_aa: CATEDFRRTSGRSYEQYF
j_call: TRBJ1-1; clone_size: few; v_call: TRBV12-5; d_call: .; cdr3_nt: TGTGCTAGTGGTTTGGCGGTCGAGTGGGACACTGAAGCTTTCTTT; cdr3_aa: CASGLAVEWDTEAFF
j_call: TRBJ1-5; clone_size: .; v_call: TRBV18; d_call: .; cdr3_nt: TGTGCCAGCTCACCAGGGGGCAATCAGCCCCAGCATTTT; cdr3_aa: CASSPGGNQPQHF
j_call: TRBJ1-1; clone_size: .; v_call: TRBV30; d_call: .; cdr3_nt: TGTGCCTGGAGTGTACCAGGTATCCCAGGAGCTTTCTTT; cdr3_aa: CAWSVPGIPGAFF
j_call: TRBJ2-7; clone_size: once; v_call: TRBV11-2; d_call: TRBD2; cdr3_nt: TGTGCCAGCAGCTTAGGGCCTAGCGGGGGGGTGGCCTACGAGCAGTACTTC; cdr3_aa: CASSLGPSGGVAYEQYF
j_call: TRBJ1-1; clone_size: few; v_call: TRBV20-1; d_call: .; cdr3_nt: TGCAGTGCTAGAGGTGCAGGGGAAGCTTTCTTT; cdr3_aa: CSARGAGEAFF
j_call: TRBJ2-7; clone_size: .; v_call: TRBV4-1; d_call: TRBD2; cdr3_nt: TGCGCCAGCAGCCAGGGGGGGTACGAGCAGTACTTC; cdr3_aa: CASSQGGYEQYF
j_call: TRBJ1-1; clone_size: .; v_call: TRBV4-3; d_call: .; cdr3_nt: TGCGCCAGCAGCCAAGATATCGGCAGAAACACTGAAGCTTTCTTT; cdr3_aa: CASSQDIGRNTEAFF
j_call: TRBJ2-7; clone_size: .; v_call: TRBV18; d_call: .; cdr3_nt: TGTGCCAGCTCACAGTATACAGGGACCTCCTACGAGCAGTACTTC; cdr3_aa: CASSQYTGTSYEQYF
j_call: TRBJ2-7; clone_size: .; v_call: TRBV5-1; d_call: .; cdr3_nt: TGCGCCAGCAGCCCTAGATGGGGCGGCGGCTACGAGCAGTACTTC; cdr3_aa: CASSPRWGGGYEQYF
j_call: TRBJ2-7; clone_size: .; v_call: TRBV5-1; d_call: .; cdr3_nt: TGCGCCAGCAGCCCGGGCGGACGGGCCCTACGGGAGCAGTACTTC; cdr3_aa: CASSPGGRALREQYF
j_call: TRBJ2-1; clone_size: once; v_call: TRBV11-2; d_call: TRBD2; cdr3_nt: TGTGCCAGCAGCCCCCTGACTAGCGGGACCTACAATGAGCAGTTCTTC; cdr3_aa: CASSPLTSGTYNEQFF
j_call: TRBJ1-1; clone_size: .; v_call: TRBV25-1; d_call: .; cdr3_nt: TGTGCCAGCAGTGAATTGAGCGCGGAGGCGAACACTGAAGCTTTCTTT; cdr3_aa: CASSELSAEANTEAFF
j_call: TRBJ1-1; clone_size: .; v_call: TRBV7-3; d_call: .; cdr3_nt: TGTGCCAGCAGCTACCTCCCGAGGGGGAACACTGAAGCTTTCTTT; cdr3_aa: CASSYLPRGNTEAFF
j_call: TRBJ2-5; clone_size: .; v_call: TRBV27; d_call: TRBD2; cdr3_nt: TGTGCCAGCAGTTTAATAGCGGGAGGGCCTAGAAAGACCCAGTACTTC; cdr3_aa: CASSLIAGGPRKTQYF
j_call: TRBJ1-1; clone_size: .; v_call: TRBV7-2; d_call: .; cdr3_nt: TGTGCCAGCAGCCCGGACAGAATTGGGGGCACTGAAGCTTTCTTT; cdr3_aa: CASSPDRIGGTEAFF
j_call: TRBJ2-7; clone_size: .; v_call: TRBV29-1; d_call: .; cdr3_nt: TGCAGCGTTGCGGAGGGTGCCTACGAGCAGTACTTC; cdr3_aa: CSVAEGAYEQYF
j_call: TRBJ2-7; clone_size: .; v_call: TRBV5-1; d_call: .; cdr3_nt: TGCGCCAGCAGCTTGGAAGCAGGCTACGAGCAGTACTTC; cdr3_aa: CASSLEAGYEQYF
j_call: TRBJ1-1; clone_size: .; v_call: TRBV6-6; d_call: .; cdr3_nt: TGTGCCAGCAGTTCCGTAGACGGATACACTGAAGCTTTCTTT; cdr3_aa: CASSSVDGYTEAFF
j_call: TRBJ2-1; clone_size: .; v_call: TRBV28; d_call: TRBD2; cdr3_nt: TGTGCCAGCAGTCCATGGACTAGCGGGAGGGCGGATGAGCAGTTCTTC; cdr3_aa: CASSPWTSGRADEQFF
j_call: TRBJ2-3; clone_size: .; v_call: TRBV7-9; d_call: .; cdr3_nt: TGTGCCAGCAGCCGCCGGACGGGGATAGGCACAGATACGCAGTATTTT; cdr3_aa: CASSRRTGIGTDTQYF
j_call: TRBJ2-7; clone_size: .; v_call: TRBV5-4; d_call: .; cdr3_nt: TGTGCCAGCAAAGGAATTACCGGGGAGCAGTACTTC; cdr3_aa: CASKGITGEQYF
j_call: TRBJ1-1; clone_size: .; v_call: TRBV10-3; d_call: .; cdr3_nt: TGTGGAAGCACGGGGGACATGAACACTGAAGCTTTCTTT; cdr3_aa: CGSTGDMNTEAFF
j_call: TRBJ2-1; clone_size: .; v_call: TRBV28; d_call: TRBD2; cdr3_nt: TGTGCCAGCAGGTCTAGCGGGCTACGGTACAATGAGCAGTTCTTC; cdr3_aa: CASRSSGLRYNEQFF
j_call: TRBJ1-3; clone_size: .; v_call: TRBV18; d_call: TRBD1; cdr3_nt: TGTGCCAGCTCACCAAACGCAGGGGGCAGCAACACCATATATTTT; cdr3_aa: CASSPNAGGSNTIYF
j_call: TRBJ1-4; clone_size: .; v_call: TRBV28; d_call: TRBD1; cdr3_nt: TGTGCCAGCAGTCTTACAGGGGTGAAGGAAGAAAAACTGTTTTTT; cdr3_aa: CASSLTGVKEEKLFF
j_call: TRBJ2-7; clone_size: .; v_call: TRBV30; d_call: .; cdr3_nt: TGTGCCTGGAGTGCCCCCTACGAGCAGTACTTC; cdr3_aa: CAWSAPYEQYF
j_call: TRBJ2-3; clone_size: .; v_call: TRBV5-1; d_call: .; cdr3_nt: TGCGCCAGCAGCTGGAAACAGGGAGACCTCACAGATACGCAGTATTTT; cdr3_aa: CASSWKQGDLTDTQYF
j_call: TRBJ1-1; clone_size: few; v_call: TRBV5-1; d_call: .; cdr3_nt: TGCGCCAGCAGCCCCGGGACAATGACCACTGAAGCTTTCTTT; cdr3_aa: CASSPGTMTTEAFF
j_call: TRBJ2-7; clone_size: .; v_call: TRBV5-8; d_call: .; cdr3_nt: TGTGCCACCCAGGGCTACGGGGCGGGTTCTCGCGAGCAGTACTTC; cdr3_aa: CATQGYGAGSREQYF
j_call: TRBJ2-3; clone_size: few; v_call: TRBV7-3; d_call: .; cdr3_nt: TGTGCCAGCAGCTTCCAGGACGGCCCTGGGGATACGCAGTATTTT; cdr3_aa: CASSFQDGPGDTQYF
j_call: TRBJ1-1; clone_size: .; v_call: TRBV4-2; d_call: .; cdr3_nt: TGTGCCAGCAGCCATAAGTCAGCAGGGAACACTGAAGCTTTCTTT; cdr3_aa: CASSHKSAGNTEAFF
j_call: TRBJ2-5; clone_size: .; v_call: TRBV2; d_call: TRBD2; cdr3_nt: TGTGCCAGCGAGGGTAGCGGGGGAGAGACCCAGTACTTC; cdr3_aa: CASEGSGGETQYF
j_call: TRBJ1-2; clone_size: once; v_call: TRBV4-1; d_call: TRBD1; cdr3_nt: TGCGCCAGCAGCCAAGAATGGACAGGTTTTGGGGGCTACACCTTC; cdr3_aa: CASSQEWTGFGGYTF
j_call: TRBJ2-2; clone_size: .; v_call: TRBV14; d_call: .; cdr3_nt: TGTGCCAGCAGCCGTCGGCGGCTACCGGGGGAGCTGTTTTTT; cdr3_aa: CASSRRRLPGELFF
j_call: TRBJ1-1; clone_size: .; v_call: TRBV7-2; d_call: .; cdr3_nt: TGTGCCAGCAGCTTTCGGGAGGGCACGAACACTGAAGCTTTCTTT; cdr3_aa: CASSFREGTNTEAFF
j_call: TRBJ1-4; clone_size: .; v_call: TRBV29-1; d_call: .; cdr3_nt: TGCAGCGTTGAAGATCGAGGCAGCGAGAATGAAAAACTGTTTTTT; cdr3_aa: CSVEDRGSENEKLFF
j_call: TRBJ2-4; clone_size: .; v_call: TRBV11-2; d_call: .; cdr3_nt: TGTGCCAGCAGCTTAGACAGCTTCTCGATTCAGTACTTC; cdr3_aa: CASSLDSFSIQYF
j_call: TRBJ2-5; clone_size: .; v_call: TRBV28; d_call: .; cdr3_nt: TGTGCCAGCAGTTTCGAGGGAGAGACCCAGTACTTC; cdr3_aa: CASSFEGETQYF
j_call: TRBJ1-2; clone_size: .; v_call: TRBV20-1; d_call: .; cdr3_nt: TGCAGTGCTATAAGGAACTATGGCTACACCTTC; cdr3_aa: CSAIRNYGYTF
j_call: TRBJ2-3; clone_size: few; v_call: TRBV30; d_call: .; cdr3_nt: TGTGCCTGGAGGCCCCGGGGGTTCTCAGATACGCAGTATTTT; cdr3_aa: CAWRPRGFSDTQYF
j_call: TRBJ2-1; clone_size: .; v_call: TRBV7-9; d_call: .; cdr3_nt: TGTGCCAGCAGCTTAACAGAAGTAAATGAGCAGTTCTTC; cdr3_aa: CASSLTEVNEQFF
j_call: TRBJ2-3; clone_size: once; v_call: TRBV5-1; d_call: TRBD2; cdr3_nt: TGCGCCAGCAGCTGGGACTACAGCACAGATACGCAGTATTTT; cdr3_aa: CASSWDYSTDTQYF
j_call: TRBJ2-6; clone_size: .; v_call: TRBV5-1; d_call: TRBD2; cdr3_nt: TGCGCCAGCAGCTTGGAATCGGGAGGGTCTGGGGCCAACGTCCTGACTTTC; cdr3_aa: CASSLESGGSGANVLTF
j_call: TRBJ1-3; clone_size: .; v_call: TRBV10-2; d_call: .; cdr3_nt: TGCGCCAGCAGTGAGGGCCTTATAAACTCTGGAAACACCATATATTTT; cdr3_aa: CASSEGLINSGNTIYF
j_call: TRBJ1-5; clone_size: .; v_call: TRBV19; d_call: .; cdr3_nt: TGTGCCAGTAGTACCGAATCAGGGAATCAGCCCCAGCATTTT; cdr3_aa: CASSTESGNQPQHF